These T cell receptor beta chains were read from a single sample in a study of shared clonotypes between healthy human individuals. The method was immunoSEQ multiplex PCR; TCRdb's version includes in-frame clones alone and lacks a portion of them. The table includes about 660,000 clones, roughly 70% detected once. Sample: memory CD4+ T cells sorted from blood. These receptors originate from a woman aged 25 to 45 in good health. The CDR3 runs from the conserved cysteine through the conserved F or W. The D gene is left open where the match is weak. Only some rows state a clone size, as once, few, many or a class for expanded clones.

>NA|NA|TRBJ1-5|TRBV5-1
TGCGCCAGCAGCTTATCTGGCCCGGATCAGCCCCAGCATTTT
CASSLSGPDQPQHF
>NA|NA|TRBJ1-4|TRBV6-1
TGTGCCAGCAGTGTAGGAGGGGACGAAAAACTGTTTTTT
CASSVGGDEKLFF
>NA|NA|TRBJ2-4|TRBV6-5
TGTGCCAGCAGTTACTCGTCTAGCGCTAAAAACATTCAGTACTTC
CASSYSSSAKNIQYF
>NA|NA|TRBJ2-2|TRBV6-5
TGTGCCAGCAGTTACAAACGGAAGAACACCGGGGAGCTGTTTTTT
CASSYKRKNTGELFF
>NA|NA|TRBJ2-2|TRBV11-1
TGTGCCAGCAGCAACGCCAGGGGCACCGGGGAGCTGTTTTTT
CASSNARGTGELFF
>NA|NA|TRBJ1-5|TRBV4-2
TGTGCCAGCAGCCAAGATTTCGGGATTTGGCCCCAGCATTTT
CASSQDFGIWPQHF
>NA|once|TRBJ1-1|TRBV19
TGTGCCAGTAGGAAACAGGGAGGGTTGGGCACTGAAGCTTTCTTT
CASRKQGGLGTEAFF
>NA|NA|TRBJ2-3|TRBV5-6
TGTGCCAGCAGCTCCCCAGCTAATACGCAGTATTTT
CASSSPANTQYF
>NA|NA|TRBJ1-2|TRBV9
TGTGCCAGCAGCGTAAACAGGAACTATGGCTACACCTTC
CASSVNRNYGYTF
>TRBD2|NA|TRBJ2-7|TRBV9
TGTGCCAGCAGCCCCGGGACTAGCTCCTACGAGCAGTACTTC
CASSPGTSSYEQYF
>TRBD2|few|TRBJ2-7|TRBV28
TGTGCCAGCAGCCTGACTAGCGGGGCCGCCTACGAGCAGTACTTC
CASSLTSGAAYEQYF
>NA|NA|TRBJ2-1|TRBV11-2
TGTGCCAGCAGTACTTTAGGGGGTTCGAATGAGCAGTTCTTC
CASSTLGGSNEQFF
>NA|NA|TRBJ1-4|TRBV5-1
TGCGCCACCAGCCCAGGAGCAACTAATGAAAAACTGTTTTTT
CATSPGATNEKLFF
>NA|NA|TRBJ1-4|TRBV28
TGTGCCAGCAGTTTATCAGGGGAGAGAGAAAAACTGTTTTTT
CASSLSGEREKLFF
>TRBD1|few|TRBJ2-3|TRBV7-3
TGTGCCAGCAGCAGGGGACAGGGGAATTCAGCAGATACGCAGTATTTT
CASSRGQGNSADTQYF
>TRBD2|NA|TRBJ2-7|TRBV25-1
TGTGCCAGCAGTGACGCGGGACTAGCGGGACAGGCCTACGAGCAGTACTTC
CASSDAGLAGQAYEQYF
>NA|NA|TRBJ2-3|TRBV29-1
TGCAGCGTTGCGAGGGATACGCAGTATTTT
CSVARDTQYF
>NA|NA|TRBJ2-4|TRBV15
TGTGCCACCAGCAGAGATCCGAGCGGAAAAAAGAACATTCAGTACTTC
CATSRDPSGKKNIQYF